What follows are 19 T cell receptor beta chains derived from one specimen sequenced in a study of cytomegalovirus exposure and HLA in healthy donors (TCRdb year 2017). Receptors were amplified or captured by the immunoSEQ multiplex PCR assay. A mixture of 60 forward primers for TCR Vbeta segments and 13 reverse primers for TCR Jbeta segments was used in the multiplex PCR. In its TCRdb copy, this immuneACCESS table keeps in-frame sequences only and misses some clones. Where compared with another copy, unresolved V genes explain less than half of these, and the others have no known cause. The sample table lists roughly 120,000 clones, approximately 68% of them with a count of one. The biggest ten clones account for 1.6% of the sample. The material sequenced was PBMCs. The receptor source for this set is a young man in good health and CMV-seropositive.

The genes are TRBV25-1 and TRBJ2-3; D unresolved. Germline V gives CDR1 MGHDK, CDR2 SYGVNS. This CDR3 is built from 15 residues. The V end lost 3 bases, the J end lost 2 bases, and 12 bases lay between the germline ends. The CDR3 loop reads CASSDVAPNTDTQYF. In DNA form, the CDR3 reads TGTGCCAGCAGTGATGTAGCTCCTAACACAGATACGCAGTATTTT.

The V and J genes are TRBV6-1 and TRBJ1-5, with unresolved D. Per the germline V gene, CDR1 is MNHNS and CDR2 is SASEGT. The CDR3 extends over 14 amino acids. Trimming cost V 4 bases and J 2 bases, with 9 bases left between them. The CDR3 coding sequence is TGTGCCAGCAGTGGGCATGGGCGCAATCAGCCCCAGCATTTT. Its protein is CASSGHGRNQPQHF.

A few counts support this clone. The chain combines TRBV5-1 with TRBJ2-1; 14 bases align to TRBD2. The germline V gene has CDR1 SGHRS and CDR2 YFSETQ. The CDR3 runs to 16 residues. V lost 0 bases to trimming and J lost 5 bases; unmatched junction nucleotides: 1. CDR3 DNA sequence: TGCGCCAGCAGCTTGGCGACTAGCGGGAGGGACAATGAGCAGTTCTTC. This gives the protein CASSLATSGRDNEQFF.

The V and J genes are TRBV4-2 and TRBJ2-1; 10 nucleotides match TRBD2. Trimming at V came to 3 bases and at J to 4 bases, leaving 3 bases not matched to a gene. Germline V gene lookup returns CDR1 LGHNA and CDR2 YNFKEQ. This CDR3 spans 15 amino acids. The CDR3 DNA is TGTGCCAGCAGCCACGGACTAGCGGCGTACAATGAGCAGTTCTTC. It codes for CASSHGLAAYNEQFF.

The chain employs TRBV28 and TRBJ2-7, with a possible D match to TRBD2 (6 bases). The CDR3 length is 16 residues. In germline, CDR1 is MDHEN, CDR2 SYDVKM. Trimming pared 2 bases from V and 0 bases from J, leaving 14 bases between. DNA for the CDR3: TGTGCCAGCAGTTTAGTGATAGCGGAGCTCTCCTACGAGCAGTACTTC. It yields the protein CASSLVIAELSYEQYF.

This rearrangement joins TRBV2 to TRBJ1-6; TRBD1 matches 9 bases. The CDR3 covers 15 residues. V was clipped by 4 bases and J by 7 bases; unmatched bases: 5. Germline CDR1 reads SNHLY; CDR2 reads FYNNEI. CDR3 in DNA: TGTGCCAGCAGTGCCACGGACAGGGGCAATTCACCCCTCCACTTT. Protein: CASSATDRGNSPLHF.

The J gene is TRBJ2-2, the V gene TRBV5-6; 8 bases match TRBD2. Germline V CDR1 and CDR2: SGHDT, YYEEEE. This CDR3 contains 16 residues. V shed 0 bases, J shed 6 bases, and the junction held 7 bases outside the gene matches. CDR3 nucleotides: TGTGCCAGCAGCTTGGTGCCTAGCGGGTCGGCCGGGGAGCTGTTTTTT. This sequence encodes CASSLVPSGSAGELFF.

The chain carries TRBV14 and TRBJ1-1; no reliable D call. Trimming left V 0 bases short and J 5 bases short, with 7 bases between. Germline values: CDR1 SGHDN, CDR2 FVKESK. The CDR3 totals 13 residues. Here the CDR3 DNA reads TGTGCCAGCAGCCAAGATCGCGGGACTGAAGCTTTCTTT. Protein sequence: CASSQDRGTEAFF.

The chain links TRBV11-3 to TRBJ2-3; perhaps TRBD2 as D (6 bases). The CDR3 spans 15 residues. Trimming took off 5 bases at V and 3 bases at J, with 15 bases between the two ends. The germline V gene has CDR1 SGHNT and CDR2 YENEEA. CDR3 sequence reads: CASSQGGTLTDTQYF. The CDR3 DNA is TGTGCCAGCAGCCAAGGCGGGACCCTGACAGATACGCAGTATTTT.

CDR3 sequence reads: CASSWWRSDEQFF. The CDR3 coding sequence is TGTGCCAGCAGCTGGTGGCGGAGTGATGAGCAGTTCTTC. The chain employs TRBV7-3 and TRBJ2-1; the D is unclear. The CDR3 runs to 13 residues. Trimming pared 4 bases from V and 8 bases from J, leaving 12 bases between. Germline lookup yields CDR1 SGHTA and CDR2 FQGTGA.

V is TRBV7-8 and J is TRBJ1-3; D is undetermined. The length of the CDR3 is 15 residues. The germline V and J ends were trimmed by 5 bases and 0 bases, with 11 bases remaining between them. The germline V gene encodes CDR1 SGHVS and CDR2 FQNEAQ. The CDR3 loop reads CASSPLTGSGNTIYF. The CDR3, as DNA: TGTGCCAGCAGCCCCCTTACGGGCTCTGGAAACACCATATATTTT.

The chain combines TRBV5-1 with TRBJ1-1; D call uncertain. The germline V gene encodes CDR1 SGHRS and CDR2 YFSETQ. The CDR3 is 15 residues long. Trimming left V 0 bases short and J 2 bases short, with 11 bases between. The CDR3, as DNA: TGCGCCAGCAGCTTGGGGCAGTATTTAAACACTGAAGCTTTCTTT. It codes for CASSLGQYLNTEAFF.

This chain links TRBV4-2 with TRBJ2-3, with TRBD2 matching 13 bases. CDR1 and CDR2 from the germline V gene are LGHNA and YNFKEQ. The CDR3 runs to 17 residues. Germline trimming cut 4 bases from V and 2 bases from J; bases unmatched to any gene: 6. The CDR3 reads CASSPGGLAGSTDTQYF. CDR3 nucleotides: TGTGCCAGCAGCCCGGGGGGACTAGCGGGATCCACAGATACGCAGTATTTT.

This clone occurred a few times. The chain has TRBV10-3 and TRBJ1-4; 7 nucleotides align to TRBD1. V dropped 1 base and J dropped 7; count of bases not matched to a gene: 3. Germline CDR1 ENHRY, CDR2 SYGVKD. This CDR3 spans 14 amino acids. In nucleotides, the CDR3 is TGTGCCATCAGTGAGTACAGGGGTGGTGAAAAACTGTTTTTT. Its translation: CAISEYRGGEKLFF.

The chain couples TRBV28 to TRBJ2-2, with 9 bases fitting TRBD1. This CDR3 contains 17 residues. Trimming removed 3 bases from V and 9 bases from J; junction bases left unmatched: 14. Germline-derived CDR1 and CDR2 are MDHEN and SYDVKM. CDR3 sequence: CASSLLFGDRVRRELFF. The CDR3 DNA reads TGTGCCAGCAGTTTGTTGTTCGGGGACAGGGTCCGAAGGGAGCTGTTTTTT.

This clone was detected a few times. The V and J genes are TRBV18 and TRBJ2-3; weak D call: TRBD2 (6 bases). There are 15 residues in the CDR3. Germline V gene sequence: CDR1 KGHSH, CDR2 LQKENI. The V end was cut by 3 bases, the J end by 0 bases, with 10 bases between. The CDR3 protein is CASSPLATSTDTQYF. The DNA for the CDR3 is TGTGCCAGCTCACCCCTAGCGACTAGCACAGATACGCAGTATTTT.

This rearrangement joins TRBV7-3 to TRBJ2-3, with D possibly matching TRBD2 (6 bases). The CDR3 spans 15 residues. Per the germline V gene, CDR1 is SGHTA and CDR2 is FQGTGA. The V end was cut by 5 bases, the J end by 5 bases, with 17 bases between. CDR3 residues: CASSPRRARGDTQYF. The CDR3 DNA is TGTGCCAGCAGCCCTCGGAGGGCCAGAGGAGATACGCAGTATTTT.

The chain has TRBV10-1 and TRBJ2-3; D call uncertain. This CDR3 is built from 18 residues. The germline gives CDR1 WNHNN, CDR2 SYGVQD (reference sequence). Trimming cost V 4 bases and J 1 base, with 21 bases left between them. The CDR3 sequence: CASSGPQAPKQRTDTQYF. DNA of the CDR3: TGCGCCAGCAGTGGGCCCCAGGCCCCCAAACAGCGCACAGATACGCAGTATTTT.

This chain uses TRBV5-8 with TRBJ2-1; 7 nucleotides align to TRBD2. Germline CDR1 reads SGHTS; CDR2 reads YDEGEE. Unmatched junction bases numbered 5, after V lost 0 bases and J lost 2 bases. The CDR3 runs to 16 residues. The CDR3 region has the DNA TGTGCCAGCAGCTTGGGGGGAGCGGGAACCTACAATGAGCAGTTCTTC. Encoded protein: CASSLGGAGTYNEQFF.